This T cell receptor beta chain was captured by sequencing in a study of human T cells and chemical hapten exposure. The CDR3 runs to 14 residues. The germline V gene encodes CDR1 MDHEN and CDR2 SYDVKM. General study results and limits: While controls formed fewer of them, expanded TCRs formed significantly more large CDR3 similarity clusters.

Time point specified: patch test 1, 2 weeks after DPC sensitization. Regarding treatment: therapeutic diphenylcyclopropenone sensitization with weekly scalp DPC. As concerns this clonotype: Its antigen is still unknown. At one boundary the junction diverges from the germline segment, which might be a read error.

How the authors handled the data: Counting gave a median of approximately 97,000 TCRs per sample, with values ranging from about 23,224 to 700,000. MiXCR was run by TCRdb on the RACE reads, yielding one entry per CDR3 protein. These V and J calls derive from TCRdb rather than the authors' analysis. This table has more than 95,000 distinct CDR3 sequences, over 10% appearing once. This receptor was obtained from a woman aged 45-65 years with alopecia areata. Some clones in this sample may be carry-over from other donors' samples. Here the sequenced sample was whole blood, taken in connection with sensitization to the hapten diphenylcyclopropenone (DPC). This chain uses TRBV28 with TRBJ2-3; a weak D match, TRBD2 (6 bases). CDR3 DNA: TGTGTCAGCAGTTCGGGCGGGGCGGAAGATACGCAGTATTTT. This gives the protein CVSSSGGAEDTQYF.